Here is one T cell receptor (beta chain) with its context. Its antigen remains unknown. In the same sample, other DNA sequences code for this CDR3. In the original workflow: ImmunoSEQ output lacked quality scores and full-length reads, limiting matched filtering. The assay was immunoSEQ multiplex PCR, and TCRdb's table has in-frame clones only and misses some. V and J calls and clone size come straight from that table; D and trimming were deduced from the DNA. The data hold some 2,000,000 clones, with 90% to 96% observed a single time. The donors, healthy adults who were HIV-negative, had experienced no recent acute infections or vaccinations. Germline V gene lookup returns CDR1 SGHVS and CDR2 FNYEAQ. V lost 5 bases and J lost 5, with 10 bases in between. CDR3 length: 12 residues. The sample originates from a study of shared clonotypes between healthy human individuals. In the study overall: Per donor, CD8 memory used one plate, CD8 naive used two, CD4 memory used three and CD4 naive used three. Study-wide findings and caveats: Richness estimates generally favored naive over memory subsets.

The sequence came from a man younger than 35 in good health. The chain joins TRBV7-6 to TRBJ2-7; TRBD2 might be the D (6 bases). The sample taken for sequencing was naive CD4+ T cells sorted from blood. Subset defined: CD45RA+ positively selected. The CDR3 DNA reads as TGTGCCAGCAGCCCAGGAGGGAACGAGCAGTACTTC. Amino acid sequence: CASSPGGNEQYF.